These 15 T cell receptor beta chains were all obtained from the same sample, sequenced in a study of identical twins (dated by TCRdb to the mid-2010s). The library was built by means of 5' RACE. TCRdb records Illumina HiSeq 2000 as the sequencer. The public sequencing data were trimmed at Q25 with fastp and processed into clonotypes with MiXCR by TCRdb, which kept only in-frame beta chains. For every CDR3 protein sequence, its rows merge into one entry that carries the most common genes and DNA. This sample lists about 790,000 distinct CDR3 sequences; 18% were detected once. The ten largest clones add up to about an eighth of the sample. These same records also appear under a second study, on T cells expressing NK-cell markers.

Sequences were obtained from PBMCs. The receptors originated from a woman between 18 and 30 years old in good health.

This chain connects TRBV29-1 to TRBJ1-4, with D hard to call. With 7 bases removed from V and 4 bases from J, the gap between germline ends came to 16 bases. The length of the CDR3 is 14 residues. Germline CDR1 is SQVTM and CDR2 is ANQGSEA. CDR3 DNA sequence: TGCAGCGCTTCGAGAGGAACGCTTAATGAAAAACTGTTTTTT. This encodes CSASRGTLNEKLFF.

This clonotype was seen only a few times. DNA for the CDR3: TGTGCCATCAGGCCCATTCTAGCGGGAGGGCCGACAGATACGCAGTATTTT. It specifies CAIRPILAGGPTDTQYF. V is TRBV10-3 and J is TRBJ2-3; 12 nucleotides agree with TRBD2. The germline V gene encodes CDR1 ENHRY and CDR2 SYGVKD. The CDR3 totals 17 residues. The V and J ends lost 6 bases and 3 bases, in that order; junction bases with no gene match: 10.

A few counts support this clonotype. Here the CDR3 DNA reads TGTGCCAGCTCCCACGGGCAGGCTGCAACTAATGAAAAACTGTTTTTT. This translates into CASSHGQAATNEKLFF. The chain has TRBV18 and TRBJ1-4; D is unclear. The CDR3 contains 16 residues. Germline-derived CDR1 and CDR2 are KGHSH and LQKENI. Trimming took off 6 bases at V and 0 bases at J, with 14 bases between the two ends.

This clonotype was seen more than once but under ten times. The DNA for the CDR3 is TGTGCCAGCAGCATACGGGTCAACAATGAGCAGTTCTTC. Protein: CASSIRVNNEQFF. The chain recombines TRBV7-2 with TRBJ2-1; no reliable D call. Trimming left V 5 bases short and J 5 bases short, with 10 bases between. This CDR3 is 13 amino acids long. Germline CDR1 and CDR2: SGHTA and FQGNSA.

In its sample, this clonotype was seen a few times. This rearrangement joins TRBV12-3 or TRBV12-4 to TRBJ2-7, with D maybe TRBD2 (7 bases). This CDR3 has 15 amino acids. V was clipped by 2 bases and J by 2 bases, with 13 bases between them. The CDR3 DNA reads as TGTGCCAGCAGTTTATCGGCGGGGGCAACCTACGAGCAGTACTTC. Its protein is CASSLSAGATYEQYF.

This chain connects TRBV12-3 or TRBV12-4 to TRBJ1-2; D is ambiguous. The CDR3 is 13 amino acids. Between the trimmed V and J ends, which lost 6 bases and 6 bases, there was a span of 14 bases. The CDR3 protein is CASSFSPGNGYTF. The CDR3 DNA is TGTGCCAGCAGCTTTTCCCCGGGGAATGGCTACACCTTC.

The chain combines TRBV7-9 with TRBJ2-1; D ambiguous. The CDR3 spans 16 residues. From germline, CDR1 is SEHNR and CDR2 FQNEAQ (reference sequence). V was pared by 5 bases and J by 0 bases, with 14 bases between. CDR3 DNA sequence: TGTGCCAGCAGCCCCAGGCCGGGTAGCTCCTACAATGAGCAGTTCTTC. Protein: CASSPRPGSSYNEQFF.

This clonotype was counted ten times or more. The chain employs TRBV24-1 and TRBJ2-3; no clear D. Trimming took off 6 bases at V and 2 bases at J, with 8 bases between the two ends. Germline CDR1 KGHDR, CDR2 SFDVKD. CDR3 length: 13 residues. Written as DNA, the CDR3 is TGTGCCACCAGTCACCCGATCACAGATACGCAGTATTTT. Its protein is CATSHPITDTQYF.

This clonotype was seen a few times. The chain has TRBV6-5 and TRBJ2-4; D remains ambiguous. V shed 2 bases and J shed 5 bases, with 13 bases lying between them. Germline V lookup: CDR1 MNHEY, CDR2 SVGAGI. CDR3 length equals 15 residues. The DNA of the CDR3 is TGTGCCAGCAGTTACCCACCGGGCCTACAAAACATTCAGTACTTC. It translates to CASSYPPGLQNIQYF.

The gene calls are TRBV27 and TRBJ2-7, with unresolved D. This CDR3 has 16 residues. V lost 0 bases and J 0 bases, leaving 12 bases between the germline ends. Germline V lookup: CDR1 MNHEY, CDR2 SMNVEV (reference sequence). In nucleotides, the CDR3 is TGTGCCAGCAGTTTATCTCCAGGTTCGTTCTCCTACGAGCAGTACTTC. Translation gives CASSLSPGSFSYEQYF.

This clonotype was observed a few times. V is TRBV12-3 or TRBV12-4 and J is TRBJ2-3; D may match TRBD1 or TRBD2 (5 bases each). There are 18 residues in the CDR3. V lost 6 bases and J lost 2, with 24 bases in between. The CDR3 DNA sequence: TGTGCCAGCAGGGTCCCGGGGCTCCCCAACCAAGACACAGATACGCAGTATTTT. Its translation: CASRVPGLPNQDTDTQYF.

This chain connects TRBV7-2 to TRBJ2-2; possibly TRBD2 for D (6 bases). The V end was cut by 5 bases, the J end by 0 bases, with 13 bases between. The CDR3 is 16 residues long. Germline CDR1 reads SGHTA; CDR2 reads FQGNSA. The CDR3 here is CASSRGRGTNTGELFF. CDR3 in DNA: TGTGCCAGCAGCCGGGGCCGGGGGACGAACACCGGGGAGCTGTTTTTT.

The gene calls are TRBV20-1 and TRBJ2-1; D is unresolved. V lost 2 bases, J lost 8 bases, and 7 bases lay in between. The CDR3 sequence is 11 residues long. Germline-derived CDR1 and CDR2 are DFQATT and SNEGSKA (reference sequence). For the CDR3, the DNA is TGCAGTGCTAGACCTGGGTATGAGCAGTTCTTC. This translates into CSARPGYEQFF.

This clonotype appeared a few times. J is TRBJ2-3 and V is TRBV10-3, with D unclear. V lost 11 bases, J lost 9 bases, and 15 bases lay in between. The germline gives CDR1 ENHRY, CDR2 SYGVKD. The CDR3 extends over 11 amino acids. The CDR3 protein is CALDAQGTQYF. In DNA form, the CDR3 reads TGTGCCCTGGACGCTCAAGGCACGCAGTATTTT.

This clonotype was seen more than once but under ten times. The rearrangement links TRBV12-3 or TRBV12-4 to TRBJ2-1, with 12 bases matching TRBD2. V lost 2 bases, J lost 0 bases, and 17 bases stayed unmatched. CDR3 length: 22 amino acids. CDR3 protein: CASSLRELRGLAGGSSYNEQFF. CDR3 DNA: TGTGCCAGCAGTTTAAGGGAATTAAGGGGACTAGCGGGCGGGAGCTCCTACAATGAGCAGTTCTTC.